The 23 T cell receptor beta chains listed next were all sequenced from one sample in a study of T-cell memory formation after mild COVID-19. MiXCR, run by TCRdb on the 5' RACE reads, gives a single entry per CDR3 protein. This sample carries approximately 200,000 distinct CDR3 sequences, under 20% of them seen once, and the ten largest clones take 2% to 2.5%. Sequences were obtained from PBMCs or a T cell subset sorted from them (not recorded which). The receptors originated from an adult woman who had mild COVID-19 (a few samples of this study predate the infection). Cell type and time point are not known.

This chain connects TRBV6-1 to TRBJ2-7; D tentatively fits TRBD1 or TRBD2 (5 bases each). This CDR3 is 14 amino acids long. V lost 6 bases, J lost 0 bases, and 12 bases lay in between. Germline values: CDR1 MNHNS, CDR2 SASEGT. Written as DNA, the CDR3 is TGTGCCAGCAGGCCGGGACCCAGCTCCTACGAGCAGTACTTC. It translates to CASRPGPSSYEQYF.

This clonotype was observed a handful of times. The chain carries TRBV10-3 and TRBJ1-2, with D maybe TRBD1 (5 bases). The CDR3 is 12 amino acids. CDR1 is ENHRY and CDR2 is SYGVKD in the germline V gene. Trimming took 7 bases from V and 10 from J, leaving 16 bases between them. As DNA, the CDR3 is TGTGCCATCACCCCGGGACGGGGGGTCTACACCTTC. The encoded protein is CAITPGRGVYTF.

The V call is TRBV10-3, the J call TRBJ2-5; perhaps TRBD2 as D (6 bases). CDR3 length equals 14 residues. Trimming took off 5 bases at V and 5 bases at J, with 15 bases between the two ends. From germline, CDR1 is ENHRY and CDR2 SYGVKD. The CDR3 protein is CAISRDSGVETQYF. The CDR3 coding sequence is TGTGCCATCAGTAGGGACTCGGGGGTTGAGACCCAGTACTTC.

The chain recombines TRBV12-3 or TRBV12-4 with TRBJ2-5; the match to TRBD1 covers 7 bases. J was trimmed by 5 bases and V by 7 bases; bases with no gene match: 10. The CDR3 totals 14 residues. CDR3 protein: CASTNRGLGETQYF. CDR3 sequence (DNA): TGTGCCAGCACGAACAGGGGTTTGGGGGAGACCCAGTACTTC.

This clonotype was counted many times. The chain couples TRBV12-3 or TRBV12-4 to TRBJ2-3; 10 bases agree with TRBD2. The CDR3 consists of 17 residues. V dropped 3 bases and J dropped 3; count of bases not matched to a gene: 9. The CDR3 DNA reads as TGTGCCAGCAGTTTCGCTAGCGGGGGCCCCCGGACAGATACGCAGTATTTT. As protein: CASSFASGGPRTDTQYF.

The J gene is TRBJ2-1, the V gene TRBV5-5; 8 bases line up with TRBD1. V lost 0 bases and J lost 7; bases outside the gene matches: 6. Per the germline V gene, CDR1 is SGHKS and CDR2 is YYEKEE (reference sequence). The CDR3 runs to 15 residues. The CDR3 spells CASSLDVWTGNEQFF. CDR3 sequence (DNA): TGTGCCAGCAGCTTGGACGTTTGGACAGGGAATGAGCAGTTCTTC.

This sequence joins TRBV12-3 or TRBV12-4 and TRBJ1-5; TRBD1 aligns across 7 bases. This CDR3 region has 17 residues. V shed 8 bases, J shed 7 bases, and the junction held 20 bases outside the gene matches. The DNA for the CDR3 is TGTGCCAGCGGATGGACCAGGGGGAAACCCCAGGGACAGCCCCAGCATTTT. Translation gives CASGWTRGKPQGQPQHF.

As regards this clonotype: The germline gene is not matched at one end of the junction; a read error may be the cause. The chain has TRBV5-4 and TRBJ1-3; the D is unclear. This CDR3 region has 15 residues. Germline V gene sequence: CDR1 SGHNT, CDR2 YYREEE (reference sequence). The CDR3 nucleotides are TGTGCCAGCAGCTTGGGCGCGACACCTGGGAACACCATATATTTT. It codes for CASSLGATPGNTIYF. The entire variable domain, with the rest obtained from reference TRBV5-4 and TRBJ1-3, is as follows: ETGVTQSPTHLIKTRGQQVTLRCSSQSGHNTVSWYQQALGQGPQFIFQYYREEENGRGNFPPRFSGLQFPNYSSELNVNALELDDSALYLCASSLGATPGNTIYFGEGSWLTVV.

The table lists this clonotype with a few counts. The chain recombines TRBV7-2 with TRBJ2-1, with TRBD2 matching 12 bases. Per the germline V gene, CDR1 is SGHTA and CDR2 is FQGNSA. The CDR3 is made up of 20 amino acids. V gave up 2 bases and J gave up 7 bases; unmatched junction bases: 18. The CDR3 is CASSLIPFASGRARRNEQFF. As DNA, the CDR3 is TGTGCCAGCAGCTTAATCCCTTTTGCTAGCGGGAGGGCCAGGAGGAATGAGCAGTTCTTC.

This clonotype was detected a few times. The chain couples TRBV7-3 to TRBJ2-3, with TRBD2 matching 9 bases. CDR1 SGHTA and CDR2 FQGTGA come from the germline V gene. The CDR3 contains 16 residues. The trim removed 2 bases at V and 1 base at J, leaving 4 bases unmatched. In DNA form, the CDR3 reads TGTGCCAGCAGCTTACTGGCGGGAGGGCGCACAGATACGCAGTATTTT. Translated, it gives CASSLLAGGRTDTQYF. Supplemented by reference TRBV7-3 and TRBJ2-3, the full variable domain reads GAGVSQTPSNKVTEKGKYVELRCDPISGHTALYWYRQSLGQGPEFLIYFQGTGAADDSGLPNDRFFAVRPEGSVSTLKIQRTERGDSAVYLCASSLLAGGRTDTQYFGPGTRLTVL.

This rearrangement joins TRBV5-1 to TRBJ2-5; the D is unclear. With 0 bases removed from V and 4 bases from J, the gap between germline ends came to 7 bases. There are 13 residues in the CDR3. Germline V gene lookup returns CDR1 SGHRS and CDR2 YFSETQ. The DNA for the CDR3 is TGCGCCAGCAGCTTGGCCGCAAGAGAGACCCAGTACTTC. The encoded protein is CASSLAARETQYF.

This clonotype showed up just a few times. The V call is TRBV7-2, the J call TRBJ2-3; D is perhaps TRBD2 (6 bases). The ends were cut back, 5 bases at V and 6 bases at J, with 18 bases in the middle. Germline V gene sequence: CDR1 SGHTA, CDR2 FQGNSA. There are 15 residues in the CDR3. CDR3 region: CASSQPGLGADTQYF. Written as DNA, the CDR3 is TGTGCCAGCAGCCAGCCGGGACTGGGTGCTGATACGCAGTATTTT. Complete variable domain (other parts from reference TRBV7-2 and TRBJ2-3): GAGVSQSPSNKVTEKGKDVELRCDPISGHTALYWYRQSLGQGLEFLIYFQGNSAPDKSGLPSDRFSAERTGGSVSTLTIQRTQQEDSAVYLCASSQPGLGADTQYFGPGTRLTVL.

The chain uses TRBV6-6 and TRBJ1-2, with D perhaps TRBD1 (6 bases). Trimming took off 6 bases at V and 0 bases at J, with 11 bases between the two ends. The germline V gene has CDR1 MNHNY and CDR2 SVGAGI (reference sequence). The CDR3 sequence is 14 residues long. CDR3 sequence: CASRPTGSNYGYTF. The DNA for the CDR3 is TGTGCCAGCAGGCCGACAGGCTCTAACTATGGCTACACCTTC.

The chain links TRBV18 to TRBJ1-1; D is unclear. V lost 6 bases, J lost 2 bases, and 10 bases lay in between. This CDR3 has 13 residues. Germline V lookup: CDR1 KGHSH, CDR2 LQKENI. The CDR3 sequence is CASSSGSNTEAFF. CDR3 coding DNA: TGTGCCAGCTCTTCGGGGAGCAACACTGAAGCTTTCTTT.

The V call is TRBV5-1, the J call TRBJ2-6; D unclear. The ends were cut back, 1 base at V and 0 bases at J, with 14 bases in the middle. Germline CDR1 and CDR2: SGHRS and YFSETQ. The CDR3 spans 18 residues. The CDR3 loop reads CASSLSQQSPSGANVLTF. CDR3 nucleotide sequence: TGCGCCAGCAGCTTGTCCCAGCAAAGTCCCTCTGGGGCCAACGTCCTGACTTTC.

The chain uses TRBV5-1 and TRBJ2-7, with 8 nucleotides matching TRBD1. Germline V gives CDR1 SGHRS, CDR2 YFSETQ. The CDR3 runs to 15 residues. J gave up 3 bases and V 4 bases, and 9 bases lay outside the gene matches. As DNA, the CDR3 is TGCGCCAGCAGCGTTATAACTGGACAGGGCTACGAGCAGTACTTC. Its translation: CASSVITGQGYEQYF.

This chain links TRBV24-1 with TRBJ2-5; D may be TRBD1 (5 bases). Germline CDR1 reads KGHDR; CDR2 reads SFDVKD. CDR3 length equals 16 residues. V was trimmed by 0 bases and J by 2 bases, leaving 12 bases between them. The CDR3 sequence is CATSDLGRGQQETQYF. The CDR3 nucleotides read TGTGCCACCAGTGATTTGGGAAGGGGCCAACAAGAGACCCAGTACTTC.

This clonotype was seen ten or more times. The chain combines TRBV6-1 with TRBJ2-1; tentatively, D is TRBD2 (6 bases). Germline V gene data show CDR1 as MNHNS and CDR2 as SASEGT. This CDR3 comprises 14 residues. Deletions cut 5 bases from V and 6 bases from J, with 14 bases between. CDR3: CASSPTRRSNEQFF. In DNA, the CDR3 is TGTGCCAGCAGTCCGACTAGACGGAGCAATGAGCAGTTCTTC.

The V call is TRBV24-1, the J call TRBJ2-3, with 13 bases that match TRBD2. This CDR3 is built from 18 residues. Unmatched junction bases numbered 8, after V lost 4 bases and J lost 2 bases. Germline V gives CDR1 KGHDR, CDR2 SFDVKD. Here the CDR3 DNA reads TGTGCCACCAGTGACCCACCGGGACTAGCGGGGAACACAGATACGCAGTATTTT. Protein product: CATSDPPGLAGNTDTQYF.

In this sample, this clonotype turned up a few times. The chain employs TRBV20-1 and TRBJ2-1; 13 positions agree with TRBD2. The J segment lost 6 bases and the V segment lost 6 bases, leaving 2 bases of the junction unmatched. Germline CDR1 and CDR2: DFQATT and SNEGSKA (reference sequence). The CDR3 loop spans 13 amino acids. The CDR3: CSARTSGGNEQFF. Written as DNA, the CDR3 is TGCAGTGCGCGGACTAGCGGGGGCAATGAGCAGTTCTTC.

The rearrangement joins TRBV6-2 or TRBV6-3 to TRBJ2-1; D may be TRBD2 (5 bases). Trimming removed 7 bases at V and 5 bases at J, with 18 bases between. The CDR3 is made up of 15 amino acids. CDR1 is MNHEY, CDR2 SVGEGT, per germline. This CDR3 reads CASKADPLIDNEQFF. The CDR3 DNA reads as TGTGCCAGCAAAGCGGACCCCTTAATCGACAATGAGCAGTTCTTC.

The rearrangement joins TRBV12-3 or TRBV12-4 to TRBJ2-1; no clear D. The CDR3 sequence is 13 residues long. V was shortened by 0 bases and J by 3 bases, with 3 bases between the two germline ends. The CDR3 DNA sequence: TGTGCCAGCAGTTTAGCCTTCTACAATGAGCAGTTCTTC. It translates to CASSLAFYNEQFF.

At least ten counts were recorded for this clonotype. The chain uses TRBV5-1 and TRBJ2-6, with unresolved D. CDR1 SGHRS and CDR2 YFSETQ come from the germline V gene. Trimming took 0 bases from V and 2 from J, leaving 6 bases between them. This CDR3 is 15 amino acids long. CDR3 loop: CASSLGSTGANVLTF. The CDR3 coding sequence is TGCGCCAGCAGCTTGGGTTCTACTGGGGCCAACGTCCTGACTTTC.